A single sample gave rise to the 26 T cell receptor beta chains below, sequenced in a study of cytomegalovirus exposure and HLA in healthy donors. PCR involved 60 Vbeta and 13 Jbeta primers. Produced via immunoSEQ multiplex PCR; TCRdb's table is partial and in-frame only. The table includes around 200,000 clones, 75% to 85% detected once. Sequencing input: PBMCs. The receptors were sampled from a girl aged 2 to 10 in good health and CMV-seropositive.

J is TRBJ1-3 and V is TRBV5-1; 9 positions agree with TRBD1. The CDR3 extends over 17 amino acids. Germline CDR1 and CDR2: SGHRS and YFSETQ. Trimming took 5 bases from V and 1 from J; bases not matched to a gene: 10. The CDR3 nucleotides read TGCGCCAGCAGTCAGACCACAGGGGGCATTTCTGGAAACACCATATATTTT. This encodes CASSQTTGGISGNTIYF.

The chain combines TRBV6-1 with TRBJ2-3; 13 positions match TRBD2. The CDR3 spans 15 residues. Trimming at V came to 7 bases and at J to 3 bases, leaving 4 bases not matched to a gene. CDR1 MNHNS and CDR2 SASEGT come from the germline V gene. Here the CDR3 DNA reads TGTGCCAGCACGGAACTAGCGGGGGGGACAGATACGCAGTATTTT. Its protein product is CASTELAGGTDTQYF.

The chain recombines TRBV9 with TRBJ2-1; TRBD2 agrees at 7 bases. V was pared by 2 bases and J by 6 bases, with 8 bases of the junction left unmatched. In germline, CDR1 is SGDLS, CDR2 YYNGEE. This CDR3 has 15 amino acids. As DNA, the CDR3 is TGTGCCAGCAGCGTCTTGGGGGGGAGTGGCAATGAGCAGTTCTTC. Translating gives CASSVLGGSGNEQFF.

Here the CDR3 DNA reads TGCGCCAGCAGGACGACGCTTGGGACTTCAAAAGAGACCCAGTACTTC. Translated, it gives CASRTTLGTSKETQYF. The V and J genes are TRBV5-1 and TRBJ2-5; D possibly corresponds to TRBD2 (6 bases). Germline CDR1 is SGHRS and CDR2 is YFSETQ. The CDR3 has 16 amino acids. V was pared by 5 bases and J by 3 bases, with 20 bases between.

This rearrangement joins TRBV6-1 to TRBJ2-7; no clear D gene. The germline gives CDR1 MNHNS, CDR2 SASEGT. V lost 2 bases, J lost 0 bases, and 11 bases lay in between. The CDR3 totals 15 residues. CDR3 nucleotides: TGTGCCAGCAGTGAATCGACGGCAGGCTCCTACGAGCAGTACTTC. It translates to CASSESTAGSYEQYF.

This chain links TRBV10-3 with TRBJ1-1; a possible D gene is TRBD1 (5 bases). Germline loops: CDR1 ENHRY, CDR2 SYGVKD. CDR3 size: 11 residues. V lost 5 bases, J lost 6 bases, and 7 bases lay in between. The CDR3 loop reads CAISTGAEAFF. The CDR3 nucleotides read TGTGCCATCAGTACAGGTGCTGAAGCTTTCTTT.

The chain is built from TRBV4-1 and TRBJ2-7; D might be TRBD2 (5 bases). The ends were cut back, 3 bases at V and 5 bases at J, with 17 bases in the middle. This CDR3 has 15 residues. Germline V gene data show CDR1 as MGHRA and CDR2 as YSYEKL. The CDR3 is CASSQTNRESDEQYF. As DNA, the CDR3 is TGCGCCAGCAGCCAGACGAACCGGGAAAGCGACGAGCAGTACTTC.

V gene TRBV30 combines with J gene TRBJ2-3, with 8 bases lining up with TRBD2. This CDR3 spans 14 amino acids. CDR1 is GTSNPN, CDR2 SVGIG, per germline (reference sequence). J was trimmed by 0 bases and V by 7 bases; bases with no gene match: 6. For the CDR3, the DNA is TGTGCCTCCCAGCGGGGGACTAGCACAGATACGCAGTATTTT. Its protein product is CASQRGTSTDTQYF.

This clone was detected a few times. V is TRBV10-3 and J is TRBJ1-1, with D uncertain. Germline V gene sequence: CDR1 ENHRY, CDR2 SYGVKD. The CDR3 is 14 residues long. Deletions cut 6 bases from V and 2 bases from J, with 13 bases between. CDR3 sequence (DNA): TGTGCCATCAGGTGGGCCTTGGATAACACTGAAGCTTTCTTT. Its protein product is CAIRWALDNTEAFF.

The V call is TRBV27, the J call TRBJ1-5; 9 nucleotides align to TRBD1. The CDR3 totals 14 residues. Trimming took 2 bases from V and 7 from J; bases not matched to a gene: 3. CDR1 MNHEY and CDR2 SMNVEV come from the germline V gene (reference sequence). The CDR3 protein is CASSLGTGIQPQHF. The CDR3, as DNA: TGTGCCAGCAGTTTAGGGACAGGGATACAGCCCCAGCATTTT.

The V and J genes are TRBV4-1 and TRBJ2-3; D may be TRBD1 (7 bases). The CDR3 loop spans 15 amino acids. Germline lookup yields CDR1 MGHRA and CDR2 YSYEKL. The V end was cut by 4 bases, the J end by 0 bases, with 11 bases between. The CDR3 DNA follows: TGCGCCAGCAGCCGACAGGGACTGAGCACAGATACGCAGTATTTT. It translates to CASSRQGLSTDTQYF.

The V and J genes are TRBV5-1 and TRBJ1-1; possible D gene TRBD1, 5 bases. Germline V gene sequence: CDR1 SGHRS, CDR2 YFSETQ. Trimming left V 4 bases short and J 3 bases short, with 22 bases between. The length of the CDR3 is 17 residues. The CDR3 sequence: CASSPSRGGGSYTEAFF. The CDR3 nucleotides are TGCGCCAGCAGCCCATCTAGGGGCGGGGGGTCTTACACTGAAGCTTTCTTT.

The chain links TRBV9 to TRBJ2-2, with TRBD2 matching 10 bases. The CDR3 is 16 amino acids. Germline assignment: CDR1 SGDLS and CDR2 YYNGEE. With 0 bases clipped from V and 2 bases from J, the junction kept 1 base outside the gene matches. CDR3 bases: TGTGCCAGCAGCGTAGTAGCGGGAGGAAACACCGGGGAGCTGTTTTTT. This translates into CASSVVAGGNTGELFF.

V is TRBV25-1 and J is TRBJ2-6, with TRBD1 identical over 9 bases. This CDR3 is 17 amino acids long. The germline V gene has CDR1 MGHDK and CDR2 SYGVNS. Trimming took 5 bases from V and 1 from J; bases not matched to a gene: 6. CDR3 sequence (DNA): TGTGCCAGCAGTTGGACAGGGGAGGGTTCTGGGGCCAACGTCCTGACTTTC. Translation: CASSWTGEGSGANVLTF.

This chain joins TRBV15 and TRBJ2-7; 9 bases are a match to TRBD1. With 1 base clipped from V and 3 bases from J, the junction kept 4 bases outside the gene matches. The CDR3 has 15 amino acids. Germline CDR1 reads LNHNV; CDR2 reads YYDKDF (reference sequence). The CDR3 sequence is CATSRGLGQGYEQYF. In DNA form, the CDR3 reads TGTGCCACCAGCAGAGGATTGGGACAGGGCTACGAGCAGTACTTC.

The chain combines TRBV5-1 with TRBJ2-5, with no clear D. Germline loops: CDR1 SGHRS, CDR2 YFSETQ. The CDR3 is made up of 14 amino acids. Deletions cut 4 bases from V and 4 bases from J, with 14 bases between. CDR3 nucleotides: TGCGCCAGCAGCCCCGTAGGCGGCCCAGAGACCCAGTACTTC. It specifies CASSPVGGPETQYF.

The chain uses TRBV9 and TRBJ1-1; TRBD1 might be the D (5 bases). The CDR3 extends over 15 amino acids. CDR1 SGDLS and CDR2 YYNGEE come from the germline V gene. The V gene lost 0 bases and the J gene lost 5 bases, with 14 bases spanning the gap. The CDR3 nucleotides are TGTGCCAGCAGCGTAGTGGAGCGGGGGGGGACTGAAGCTTTCTTT. Its protein is CASSVVERGGTEAFF.

This chain links TRBV7-6 with TRBJ2-1, with 12 bases fitting TRBD1. The ends lost 5 bases at V and 7 bases at J; junction bases unmatched: 9. Germline CDR1 is SGHVS and CDR2 is FNYEAQ. The CDR3 is 16 residues long. CDR3 in DNA: TGTGCCAGCAGCCTCCCCGGGACAGGGGGCAAAAATGAGCAGTTCTTC. It is translated as CASSLPGTGGKNEQFF.

This clone occurred once. The chain combines TRBV9 with TRBJ1-2; 7 nucleotides align to TRBD1. Germline V gene lookup returns CDR1 SGDLS and CDR2 YYNGEE. This CDR3 spans 12 amino acids. V was clipped by 4 bases and J by 4 bases; unmatched bases: 1. CDR3: CASSQGVYGYTF. DNA of the CDR3: TGTGCCAGCAGCCAGGGGGTCTATGGCTACACCTTC.

The gene calls are TRBV21-1 and TRBJ1-1; TRBD1 is the table's D call and was not checked against the DNA. TRBV21-1 is a pseudogene. CDR3 length: 15 residues. CDR3 in DNA: TGTGCCAGCAGCGTTCAACAGGGTCGTGAGACTGAAGCTTTCTTT. Its protein is CASSVQQGRETEAFF.

The chain joins TRBV13 to TRBJ1-3; D might be TRBD1 (5 bases). Trimming cost V 0 bases and J 2 bases, with 11 bases left between them. This CDR3 is 16 amino acids long. Germline V gene sequence: CDR1 PRHDT, CDR2 FYEKMQ (reference sequence). CDR3 DNA sequence: TGTGCCAGCAGCTTAGGCGGGGGAAGAACTGGAAACACCATATATTTT. It encodes CASSLGGGRTGNTIYF.

V usage is TRBV2 and J usage is TRBJ2-7, with TRBD1 identical over 8 bases. Germline V gene sequence: CDR1 SNHLY, CDR2 FYNNEI. Losses at the gene ends were 7 bases for V and 5 bases for J; bases not matched to a gene: 10. The CDR3 runs to 14 residues. CDR3 in DNA: TGTGCCAGCACCCAACGGACAGGGAGAGACGAGCAGTACTTC. Protein sequence: CASTQRTGRDEQYF.

The V and J genes are TRBV19 and TRBJ2-3; D is perhaps TRBD1 (6 bases). Germline V gene lookup returns CDR1 LNHDA and CDR2 SQIVND (reference sequence). The ends were cut back, 6 bases at V and 1 base at J, with 8 bases in the middle. CDR3 length: 13 residues. The CDR3: CASRDSGTDTQYF. CDR3 bases: TGTGCCAGTAGGGACAGTGGCACAGATACGCAGTATTTT. Supplemented by reference TRBV19 and TRBJ2-3, the full variable domain reads DGGITQSPKYLFRKEGQNVTLSCEQNLNHDAMYWYRQDPGQGLRLIYYSQIVNDFQKGDIAEGYSVSREKKESFPLTVTSAQKNPTAFYLCASRDSGTDTQYFGPGTRLTVL.

This clone has a single count. V gene TRBV11-2 combines with J gene TRBJ1-3, with D maybe TRBD1 (5 bases). Trimming removed 0 bases from V and 4 bases from J, with 13 bases in between. Per the germline V gene, CDR1 is SGHAT and CDR2 is FQNNGV. CDR3 size: 16 residues. CDR3 sequence reads: CASSLDLGGSGNTIYF. CDR3 DNA sequence: TGTGCCAGCAGCTTAGACCTGGGGGGGTCCGGAAACACCATATATTTT. Together with reference TRBV11-2 and TRBJ1-3, the CDR3 gives the full variable domain: EAGVAQSPRYKIIEKRQSVAFWCNPISGHATLYWYQQILGQGPKLLIQFQNNGVVDDSQLPKDRFSAERLKGVDSTLKIQPAKLEDSAVYLCASSLDLGGSGNTIYFGEGSWLTVV.

This clone was recorded a few times. The chain couples TRBV6-1 to TRBJ1-1, with 9 bases identical to TRBD1. The CDR3 length is 14 residues. The V segment lost 6 bases and the J segment 7 bases; nucleotides outside the gene matches: 9. Germline CDR1 is MNHNS and CDR2 is SASEGT. Written as DNA, the CDR3 is TGTGCCAGCAGGGACCACAGGGGGCTTAGTGAAGCTTTCTTT. Its translation is CASRDHRGLSEAFF.

V is TRBV11-2 and J is TRBJ1-6; tentatively, D is TRBD1 (5 bases). This CDR3 has 15 residues. Looked up from germline, CDR1 is SGHAT and CDR2 is FQNNGV. The germline V and J ends were trimmed by 5 bases and 8 bases, with 16 bases remaining between them. The CDR3 DNA follows: TGTGCCAGCAGCCAAACGGGGGGGAGGTATTCACCCCTCCACTTT. Amino acid sequence: CASSQTGGRYSPLHF.